A single sample gave rise to the 24 T cell receptor beta chains below, sequenced in a study of shared clonotypes between healthy human individuals. Sequenced by immunoSEQ multiplex PCR; TCRdb stores in-frame clones only, minus some. The repertoire holds about 680,000 clones, 60% to 80% seen once, with roughly 1.8% in the top ten. Sequenced input: memory CD4+ T cells sorted from blood. Subset of the sample: CD45RA-negative fraction. Receptor source: a woman aged 25 to 39 in good health.

V usage is TRBV4-1 and J usage is TRBJ2-5; D is unclear. The CDR3 sequence is 15 residues long. Trimming shortened V by 1 base and J by 5 bases, and 14 bases separated the two germline ends. Germline assignment: CDR1 MGHRA and CDR2 YSYEKL. Here the CDR3 reads CASSQAALPVETQYF. The CDR3 nucleotides are TGCGCCAGCAGCCAAGCGGCCCTCCCTGTGGAGACCCAGTACTTC.

The chain employs TRBV14 and TRBJ2-5; D possibly matches TRBD1 or TRBD2 (6 bases each). There are 17 residues in the CDR3. Trimming removed 4 bases at V and 1 base at J, with 19 bases between. The germline CDR1 and CDR2 sequences are SGHDN and FVKESK. In nucleotides, the CDR3 is TGTGCCAGCAGCCTTGGGTCGGAGGGGGACACCCAAGAGACCCAGTACTTC. Translating it yields CASSLGSEGDTQETQYF.

This clone was seen a handful of times. The chain carries TRBV28 and TRBJ1-5; D may be TRBD1 (6 bases). The CDR3 consists of 15 residues. Germline V gene data show CDR1 as MDHEN and CDR2 as SYDVKM. The V end lost 7 bases, the J end lost 6 bases, and 19 bases lay between the germline ends. The CDR3 sequence: CASTAARGAGQPQHF. The CDR3 nucleotides are TGTGCCAGCACCGCCGCAAGGGGGGCGGGTCAGCCCCAGCATTTT. The full variable domain, with the rest looked up from reference TRBV28 and TRBJ1-5, is DVKVTQSSRYLVKRTGEKVFLECVQDMDHENMFWYRQDPGLGLRLIYFSYDVKMKEKGDIPEGYSVSREKKERFSLILESASTNQTSMYLCASTAARGAGQPQHFGDGTRLSIL.

The chain joins TRBV6-4 to TRBJ2-3; 8 bases fit TRBD2. CDR3 length equals 15 residues. Germline loops: CDR1 MRHNA, CDR2 SNTAGT. The V and J ends lost 6 bases and 0 bases, in that order; junction bases with no gene match: 5. Written as DNA, the CDR3 is TGTGCCAGCAGATCCGCTAGCGGGAGCACAGATACGCAGTATTTT. Translation gives CASRSASGSTDTQYF.

This chain links TRBV28 with TRBJ2-2, with D hard to call. CDR1 and CDR2 from the germline V gene are MDHEN and SYDVKM. This CDR3 spans 14 amino acids. V was cut by 3 bases and J by 3 bases, with 8 bases left in between. The CDR3 DNA reads TGTGCCAGCAGTTTCCACAGCGACACCGGGGAGCTGTTTTTT. This encodes CASSFHSDTGELFF.

The gene calls are TRBV28 and TRBJ2-3, with D possibly matching TRBD2 (7 bases). V lost 6 bases, J lost 4 bases, and 11 bases lay in between. This CDR3 has 13 amino acids. Germline values: CDR1 MDHEN, CDR2 SYDVKM. Here the CDR3 reads CASRPGGADTQYF. In nucleotides, the CDR3 is TGTGCCAGCAGGCCGGGGGGCGCAGATACGCAGTATTTT. The variable domain in full, completed from reference TRBV28 and TRBJ2-3, reads DVKVTQSSRYLVKRTGEKVFLECVQDMDHENMFWYRQDPGLGLRLIYFSYDVKMKEKGDIPEGYSVSREKKERFSLILESASTNQTSMYLCASRPGGADTQYFGPGTRLTVL.

The V and J genes are TRBV5-1 and TRBJ2-1; D might be TRBD1 (6 bases). The CDR3 totals 14 residues. Between the trimmed V and J ends, which lost 9 bases and 0 bases, there was a span of 13 bases. Germline CDR1 reads SGHRS; CDR2 reads YFSETQ. The CDR3 DNA reads as TGCGCCACTTACAGGGATAGCTCCTACAATGAGCAGTTCTTC. It yields the protein CATYRDSSYNEQFF.

The J gene is TRBJ2-3, the V gene TRBV30; possibly TRBD1 or TRBD2 for D (5 bases each). Looked up from germline, CDR1 is GTSNPN and CDR2 is SVGIG (reference sequence). This CDR3 comprises 14 residues. V shed 4 bases and J shed 4 bases, with 15 bases lying between them. The CDR3: CAWNGGRGADTQYF. CDR3 nucleotides: TGTGCCTGGAACGGCGGTCGAGGGGCAGATACGCAGTATTTT.

This sequence joins TRBV5-4 and TRBJ1-4; 8 bases line up with TRBD1. V dropped 4 bases and J dropped 3; count of bases not matched to a gene: 2. This CDR3 contains 14 residues. CDR1 and CDR2 (germline): SGHNT, YYREEE (reference sequence). The CDR3 region is CASSQGAANEKLFF. The CDR3 DNA is TGTGCCAGCAGCCAGGGGGCGGCTAATGAAAAACTGTTTTTT.

The V and J genes are TRBV5-8 and TRBJ2-5; 11 bases agree with TRBD2. CDR3 size: 15 residues. Germline V gene sequence: CDR1 SGHTS, CDR2 YDEGEE. The V gene end was trimmed by 4 bases and the J gene end by 4 bases; junction bases not matched to a gene: 6. For the CDR3, the DNA is TGTGCCAGCAGCGCACCCGGACTAGCGGGAGAGACCCAGTACTTC. Protein sequence: CASSAPGLAGETQYF.

By share of the sample, this clone is medium-sized. The V and J genes are TRBV6-1 and TRBJ1-2; D is ambiguous. Trimming pared 7 bases from V and 4 bases from J, leaving 13 bases between. The CDR3 sequence is 13 residues long. From germline, CDR1 is MNHNS and CDR2 SASEGT. The CDR3 DNA is TGTGCCAGCAATCGCGAAGCCGTCTATGGCTACACCTTC. This codes for CASNREAVYGYTF.

CDR3 residues: CASSMANEKLFF. The CDR3 region has the DNA TGTGCCAGTAGTATGGCTAATGAAAAACTGTTTTTT. This chain joins TRBV19 and TRBJ1-4; D remains ambiguous. Germline CDR1 LNHDA, CDR2 SQIVND (reference sequence). The CDR3 length is 12 residues. The V gene lost 3 bases and the J gene lost 3 bases, with 2 bases spanning the gap.

The chain is built from TRBV4-1 and TRBJ2-7; the D gene is possibly TRBD1 (6 bases). Trimming shortened V by 3 bases and J by 0 bases, and 18 bases separated the two germline ends. Germline assignment: CDR1 MGHRA and CDR2 YSYEKL. CDR3 length: 17 amino acids. The CDR3 DNA reads as TGCGCCAGCAGCCAGGATCCTTCGACAGGCCTCTCCTACGAGCAGTACTTC. Translation: CASSQDPSTGLSYEQYF.

The chain uses TRBV5-1 and TRBJ2-1; 7 bases match TRBD1. V lost 2 bases to trimming and J lost 4 bases; unmatched junction nucleotides: 6. The CDR3 runs to 15 residues. Germline CDR1 and CDR2: SGHRS and YFSETQ. The CDR3 is CASSLDRAEYNEQFF. The CDR3 region has the DNA TGCGCCAGCAGCTTAGACAGGGCCGAATACAATGAGCAGTTCTTC.

This chain links TRBV19 with TRBJ2-6; 8 bases are shared with TRBD1. Germline V gives CDR1 LNHDA, CDR2 SQIVND (reference sequence). The trim removed 6 bases at V and 0 bases at J, leaving 7 bases unmatched. The CDR3 is made up of 17 amino acids. The CDR3 is CASSGQGPFSGANVLTF. For the CDR3, the DNA is TGTGCCAGTAGCGGACAGGGCCCTTTCTCTGGGGCCAACGTCCTGACTTTC. Variable domain in full (rest from reference TRBV19 and TRBJ2-6): DGGITQSPKYLFRKEGQNVTLSCEQNLNHDAMYWYRQDPGQGLRLIYYSQIVNDFQKGDIAEGYSVSREKKESFPLTVTSAQKNPTAFYLCASSGQGPFSGANVLTFGAGSRLTVL.

The CDR3 spells CASSRGLAGSYEQYF. For the CDR3, the DNA is TGCGCCAGCAGCCGCGGACTAGCGGGCTCCTACGAGCAGTACTTC. The chain couples TRBV5-1 to TRBJ2-7, with 11 nucleotides matching TRBD2. The CDR3 is 15 amino acids. The germline CDR1 and CDR2 sequences are SGHRS and YFSETQ. Trimming took 4 bases from V and 0 from J; bases not matched to a gene: 3.

V usage is TRBV4-1 and J usage is TRBJ2-6, with 9 bases that match TRBD1. The CDR3 runs to 18 residues. The J segment lost 0 bases and the V segment lost 4 bases, leaving 7 bases of the junction unmatched. The germline CDR1 and CDR2 sequences are MGHRA and YSYEKL. CDR3 residues: CASSPPRDRDSGANVLTF. CDR3 nucleotide sequence: TGCGCCAGCAGCCCACCCCGGGACAGGGACTCTGGGGCCAACGTCCTGACTTTC.

The J gene is TRBJ2-7, the V gene TRBV4-1; D is perhaps TRBD2 (6 bases). V lost 4 bases and J lost 0, with 16 bases in between. There are 16 residues in the CDR3. Looked up from germline, CDR1 is MGHRA and CDR2 is YSYEKL. CDR3 protein: CASSPGEWGDSYEQYF. CDR3 sequence (DNA): TGCGCCAGCAGCCCGGGAGAATGGGGTGACTCCTACGAGCAGTACTTC.

The sample holds a few counts of this clone. The rearrangement joins TRBV21-1 to TRBJ1-5; the table's TRBD1 call for D was not verified on the DNA. TRBV21-1 is recorded as a pseudogene. This CDR3 comprises 17 residues. The CDR3 reads CASSSGDSQKDNQPQHF. The CDR3 nucleotides read TGTGCCAGCAGCAGTGGGGACAGCCAAAAAGATAATCAGCCCCAGCATTTT.

CDR3 sequence reads: CASSDDRRVSYEQYF. The CDR3 DNA is TGTGCCAGCAGTGATGACCGACGAGTCTCCTACGAGCAGTACTTC. The V gene is TRBV25-1, the J gene TRBJ2-7; D gene ambiguous. This CDR3 is built from 15 residues. The germline CDR1 and CDR2 sequences are MGHDK and SYGVNS. V gave up 3 bases and J gave up 0 bases, with 12 bases separating them.

The rearrangement links TRBV5-1 to TRBJ2-4; TRBD1 is a possible D gene (6 bases). Germline lookup yields CDR1 SGHRS and CDR2 YFSETQ. V was pared by 2 bases and J by 5 bases, with 11 bases between. This CDR3 region has 14 residues. CDR3 nucleotides: TGCGCCAGCAGCTTCGAACAGGGCCAAAACATTCAGTACTTC. Translation: CASSFEQGQNIQYF.

CDR3 amino acids: CASSSMGSGTDTQYF. The CDR3 nucleotides are TGTGCCAGCAGCTCCATGGGTAGCGGGACAGATACGCAGTATTTT. The chain links TRBV7-2 to TRBJ2-3, with 7 nucleotides matching TRBD2. This CDR3 has 15 residues. The J segment lost 3 bases and the V segment lost 4 bases, leaving 7 bases of the junction unmatched. Germline loops: CDR1 SGHTA, CDR2 FQGNSA.

A note on this clone: Within the sample, other DNA sequences also encode this same CDR3. The chain has TRBV11-2 and TRBJ2-1; D may be TRBD1 or TRBD2 (5 bases each). CDR1 SGHAT and CDR2 FQNNGV come from the germline V gene. The CDR3 consists of 14 residues. The V end lost 4 bases, the J end lost 4 bases, and 11 bases lay between the germline ends. The CDR3 here is CASSSGPSYNEQFF. CDR3 nucleotide sequence: TGTGCCAGCAGCTCGGGACCATCTTACAATGAGCAGTTCTTC.

A note on this clone: In the same sample, other DNA sequences code for this CDR3. This rearrangement joins TRBV18 to TRBJ2-7; 7 nucleotides match TRBD1. The CDR3 loop spans 14 amino acids. Germline lookup yields CDR1 KGHSH and CDR2 LQKENI. V was clipped by 3 bases and J by 4 bases; unmatched bases: 6. CDR3 sequence reads: CASSPRQGVYEQYF. The CDR3, as DNA: TGTGCCAGCTCACCCCGGCAGGGGGTATACGAGCAGTACTTC. The full variable domain, rest sourced from reference TRBV18 and TRBJ2-7, is NAGVMQNPRHLVRRRGQEARLRCSPMKGHSHVYWYRQLPEEGLKFMVYLQKENIIDESGMPKERFSAEFPKEGPSILRIQQVVRGDSAAYFCASSPRQGVYEQYFGPGTRLTVT.